This TCR beta chain was obtained from a study of T cell responses to AZD1222 COVID-19 vaccine. Study findings and constraints: Among the donors, most were white British and more were female, and clonal diversity was possibly underestimated.

Some clones are missing from TCRdb's copy, which holds only in-frame ones; the method was immunoSEQ multiplex PCR. The data show some 280,000 clones, roughly 93% seen once. The CDR3 length is 16 residues. The ends lost 4 bases at V and 2 bases at J; junction bases unmatched: 11. Germline CDR1 reads MNHEY; CDR2 reads SMNVEV (reference sequence). Regarding this clone: The antigen is unknown.

The sample consisted of peripheral blood, taken 28 days after the second AZD1222 dose. The V gene is TRBV27, the J gene TRBJ2-7; TRBD2 aligns across 7 bases. This clonotype originated in an adult who received the AZD1222 COVID-19 vaccine. CDR3 residues: CASSSSSGYTTYEQYF. The DNA for the CDR3 is TGTGCCAGCAGTTCCTCTAGCGGCTATACTACCTACGAGCAGTACTTC.